This is a list of T cell receptor beta chains from one sample in a study of human T cells and chemical hapten exposure. MiXCR, applied by TCRdb to the 5' RACE reads, yields one record per CDR3 protein. Among some 150,000 distinct CDR3 sequences listed, 4.1% were seen once. The source is a female donor in good health. The CDR3 runs from the conserved cysteine through the conserved F or W. The order of the fields is clone size, D gene, V gene, J gene, CDR3 length, CDR3 DNA, CDR3 protein. D genes are given only for firm matches. Part of the rows lack a size; the others show once, few, many or a class for expanded clones.

size: many; D: TRBD1; V: TRBV7-9; J: TRBJ1-1; length: 14; DNA: TGTGCCAGCAGCTGGCGGACAGGGGATACTGAAGCTTTCTTT; CDR3: CASSWRTGDTEAFF
size: many; D: NA; V: TRBV4-1; J: TRBJ1-1; length: 13; DNA: TGCGCCAGCAGCCAAGATCACGGATCTGAAGCTTTCTTT; CDR3: CASSQDHGSEAFF
size: few; D: NA; V: TRBV20-1; J: TRBJ2-3; length: 10; DNA: TGCAGTGGTGGGCCAGATACGCAGTATTTT; CDR3: CSGGPDTQYF
size: NA; D: NA; V: TRBV11-2; J: TRBJ2-1; length: 13; DNA: TGTGCCAGCAGCTCCCTCATAGGGAATGAGCAGTTCTTC; CDR3: CASSSLIGNEQFF
size: many; D: TRBD2; V: TRBV6-2/TRBV6-3; J: TRBJ2-1; length: 16; DNA: TGTGCCAGCAGTCCAGGGAGCGGGGGGGACTACAATGAGCAGTTCTTC; CDR3: CASSPGSGGDYNEQFF
size: many; D: TRBD2; V: TRBV5-1; J: TRBJ2-3; length: 17; DNA: TGCGCCAGCAGCTCACTAGCGGGGGGAACGAGCACAGATACGCAGTATTTT; CDR3: CASSSLAGGTSTDTQYF
size: few; D: NA; V: TRBV29-1; J: TRBJ2-5; length: 13; DNA: TGCAGCGTTGAAGCGGTCAGGGCAGAGACCCAGTACTTC; CDR3: CSVEAVRAETQYF
size: many; D: NA; V: TRBV25-1; J: TRBJ1-1; length: 14; DNA: TGTGCCAGCCGACAGGAGTCCATGAACACTGAAGCTTTCTTT; CDR3: CASRQESMNTEAFF
size: many; D: NA; V: TRBV13; J: TRBJ1-3; length: 11; DNA: TGTGCCAGCAGCCAACAAAACACCATATATTTT; CDR3: CASSQQNTIYF
size: many; D: NA; V: TRBV7-8; J: TRBJ1-1; length: 14; DNA: TGTGCCAGCAGCTCCTGGACAGAGAACACTGAAGCTTTCTTT; CDR3: CASSSWTENTEAFF
size: many; D: NA; V: TRBV5-6; J: TRBJ2-5; length: 16; DNA: TGTGCCAGCAGCTTGTTTTATGGGACACTCCAAGAGACCCAGTACTTC; CDR3: CASSLFYGTLQETQYF
size: many; D: NA; V: TRBV6-1; J: TRBJ1-5; length: 14; DNA: TGTGCCAGCAGGATGCAGGGACTCAATCAGCCCCAGCATTTT; CDR3: CASRMQGLNQPQHF
size: NA; D: NA; V: TRBV13; J: TRBJ2-3; length: 14; DNA: TGTGCCAGCAGCTTAGCGACAGTCACAGATACGCAGTATTTT; CDR3: CASSLATVTDTQYF
size: many; D: TRBD2; V: TRBV7-2; J: TRBJ2-4; length: 17; DNA: TGTGCCAGCAGCTTTACTAGCGGGGGGGCCGGCAAAAACATTCAGTACTTC; CDR3: CASSFTSGGAGKNIQYF
size: many; D: NA; V: TRBV20-1; J: TRBJ2-7; length: 14; DNA: TGCAGTGCCAAGGACAGATTGGACTCCTACGAGCAGTACTTC; CDR3: CSAKDRLDSYEQYF
size: many; D: NA; V: TRBV4-3; J: TRBJ2-6; length: 16; DNA: TGCGCCAGCAGCCTAGACCAATACTCTGGGGCCAACGTCCTGACTTTC; CDR3: CASSLDQYSGANVLTF
size: few; D: TRBD1; V: TRBV29-1; J: TRBJ2-1; length: 16; DNA: TGCAGCGTTGAAGAACGGGACAGGCCGTCCTACAATGAGCAGTTCTTC; CDR3: CSVEERDRPSYNEQFF
size: many; D: TRBD2; V: TRBV4-3; J: TRBJ2-1; length: 15; DNA: TGCGCCAGCAGCCCGAGGACTAGCGGGGGCTATGAGCAGTTCTTC; CDR3: CASSPRTSGGYEQFF
size: few; D: NA; V: TRBV6-6; J: TRBJ1-3; length: 13; DNA: TGTGCCAGCAGTTACTCTCCCCCGGACACCATATATTTT; CDR3: CASSYSPPDTIYF
size: many; D: TRBD1; V: TRBV10-3; J: TRBJ2-1; length: 15; DNA: TGTGCCATCAGTGAGTCCAGGACAGGTTACAATGAGCAGTTCTTC; CDR3: CAISESRTGYNEQFF
size: many; D: NA; V: TRBV20-1; J: TRBJ2-6; length: 17; DNA: TGCAGTGCTAGAAATATCGCGGGGCGGGATGGGGCCAACGTCCTGACTTTC; CDR3: CSARNIAGRDGANVLTF
size: many; D: NA; V: TRBV20-1; J: TRBJ2-4; length: 16; DNA: TGCAGTGCTAGAGATGATCAGGGAGGAGGGGGAAACATTCAGTACTTC; CDR3: CSARDDQGGGGNIQYF
size: NA; D: NA; V: TRBV5-6; J: TRBJ1-1; length: 13; DNA: TGTGCCAGCAGCTTCCAGGGTATCACTGAAGCTTTCTTT; CDR3: CASSFQGITEAFF
size: few; D: TRBD1; V: TRBV13; J: TRBJ1-2; length: 19; DNA: TGTGCCAGCAGCTCACTCCTCCCGGGACAGTCAATGAGGCACTATGGCTACACCTTC; CDR3: CASSSLLPGQSMRHYGYTF
size: NA; D: NA; V: TRBV5-1; J: TRBJ1-5; length: 13; DNA: TGCGCCAGCAGAAGGCAGGACAATCAGCCCCAGCATTTT; CDR3: CASRRQDNQPQHF
size: many; D: TRBD1; V: TRBV28; J: TRBJ1-5; length: 14; DNA: TGTGCCAGCAGTACCGACAGGGGGCTTCAGCCCCAGCATTTT; CDR3: CASSTDRGLQPQHF
size: many; D: TRBD1; V: TRBV7-6; J: TRBJ1-1; length: 15; DNA: TGTGCCAGCAGTTCACGACAGGGGCTGGGCACTGAAGCTTTCTTT; CDR3: CASSSRQGLGTEAFF
size: many; D: NA; V: TRBV20-1; J: TRBJ1-6; length: 15; DNA: TGCAGTGCTCGAGTTGGGGAGTCCTATAATTCACCCCTCCACTTT; CDR3: CSARVGESYNSPLHF
size: many; D: TRBD1; V: TRBV19; J: TRBJ2-7; length: 14; DNA: TGTGCCAGTATCCCCCGGCAGGGGGTTGGCGAGCAGTACTTC; CDR3: CASIPRQGVGEQYF
size: many; D: NA; V: TRBV9; J: TRBJ2-7; length: 14; DNA: TGTGCCAGCAGCGTAGGGGCAGCCAACTACGAGCAGTACTTC; CDR3: CASSVGAANYEQYF
size: many; D: NA; V: TRBV20-1; J: TRBJ1-4; length: 13; DNA: TGCAGTGCCCCTGGAGCAACTAATGAAAAACTGTTTTTT; CDR3: CSAPGATNEKLFF
size: many; D: NA; V: TRBV7-3; J: TRBJ2-5; length: 13; DNA: TGTGCCAGCAGCTTACGGGGGATCGGGACCCAGTACTTC; CDR3: CASSLRGIGTQYF
size: many; D: NA; V: TRBV27; J: TRBJ2-7; length: 12; DNA: TGTGCCAGCAGCTCGCTAGCAGGCGAGCAGTACTTC; CDR3: CASSSLAGEQYF
size: few; D: TRBD1; V: TRBV5-1; J: TRBJ1-1; length: 14; DNA: TGCGCCAGCAGCCCAAGGACAGGGGTCACTGAAGCTTTCTTT; CDR3: CASSPRTGVTEAFF
size: many; D: NA; V: TRBV4-1; J: TRBJ2-7; length: 15; DNA: TGCGCCAGCAGCCAAGATCAGGGAGAAAGCATCGAGCAGTACTTC; CDR3: CASSQDQGESIEQYF
size: many; D: TRBD2; V: TRBV5-1; J: TRBJ2-1; length: 16; DNA: TGCGCCAGCAGCTTGGTGACGCGGGGGGGGTACAATGAGCAGTTCTTC; CDR3: CASSLVTRGGYNEQFF
size: many; D: TRBD2; V: TRBV6-6; J: TRBJ2-3; length: 14; DNA: TGTGCCAGCAGGGCGGGACTAGAGGGGGGCACGCAGTATTTT; CDR3: CASRAGLEGGTQYF
size: many; D: NA; V: TRBV7-7; J: TRBJ2-1; length: 15; DNA: TGTGCTAGCAGCCCCATTCGGGGAAGCTACAATGAGCAGTTCTTC; CDR3: CASSPIRGSYNEQFF
size: many; D: NA; V: TRBV2; J: TRBJ1-4; length: 15; DNA: TGTGCCAGCAGTGAAACCGGTGCAACTAATGAAAAACTGTTTTTT; CDR3: CASSETGATNEKLFF
size: many; D: NA; V: TRBV5-4; J: TRBJ2-3; length: 12; DNA: TGTGCCAGCAGGGGAGTATCAGATACGCAGTATTTT; CDR3: CASRGVSDTQYF
size: many; D: NA; V: TRBV7-2; J: TRBJ2-1; length: 15; DNA: TGTGCCAGCAGCTTTAGCAGTAGCTCCTACAATGAGCAGTTCTTC; CDR3: CASSFSSSSYNEQFF
size: few; D: NA; V: TRBV27; J: TRBJ1-5; length: 13; DNA: TGTGCCAGCAGCATAGAAAGCAATCAGCCCCAGCATTTT; CDR3: CASSIESNQPQHF
size: many; D: NA; V: TRBV20-1; J: TRBJ2-3; length: 14; DNA: TGCAGTGCCACCCTACCCGGACGGACAGATACGCAGTATTTT; CDR3: CSATLPGRTDTQYF